The 17 T cell receptor beta chains below all came from one sample that was sequenced in a study of OX40 agonist ivuxolimab in advanced cancers. The library was produced with the immunoSEQ multiplex PCR assay. In its TCRdb copy, this immuneACCESS table keeps in-frame sequences only and misses some clones. Where compared with another copy, unresolved V genes explain less than half of these, and the others have no known cause. The sample table contains around 92,000 clones; only one count was recorded for approximately 93% of them. Clones ranked in the top ten supply over 0.2% of the sample. The sequencing here drew on CD4+ or CD8+ T cells sorted from blood, taken in a trial of the OX40 agonist ivuxolimab. The receptor source for this set is an adult with an advanced solid tumor such as melanoma, head and neck, liver or kidney cancer.

Note on this clone: This same CDR3 is encoded by further DNA sequences in the sample. This sequence joins TRBV30 and TRBJ2-7, with D perhaps TRBD1 (6 bases). CDR3 size: 12 residues. V was shortened by 0 bases and J by 3 bases, with 6 bases between the two germline ends. Germline-derived CDR1 and CDR2 are GTSNPN and SVGIG (reference sequence). The CDR3 loop reads CAWSVGGYEQYF. CDR3 sequence (DNA): TGTGCCTGGAGTGTAGGGGGCTACGAGCAGTACTTC. The full variable domain, rest sourced from reference TRBV30 and TRBJ2-7, is SQTIHQWPATLVQPVGSPLSLECTVEGTSNPNLYWYRQAAGRGLQLLFYSVGIGQISSEVPQNLSASRPQDRQFILSSKKLLLSDSGFYLCAWSVGGYEQYFGPGTRLTVT.

This clone occurred once. The rearrangement joins TRBV6-5 to TRBJ1-3; possible D gene TRBD1, 6 bases. Trimming shortened V by 1 base and J by 3 bases, and 10 bases separated the two germline ends. The length of the CDR3 is 15 residues. Germline CDR1 is MNHEY and CDR2 is SVGAGI. The CDR3: CASSYLGAVGNTIYF. As DNA, the CDR3 is TGTGCCAGCAGTTACTTGGGGGCTGTTGGAAACACCATATATTTT.

The gene calls are TRBV6-1 and TRBJ2-3; D is ambiguous. Germline V gene sequence: CDR1 MNHNS, CDR2 SASEGT. The CDR3 is 15 amino acids. Trimming stripped 0 bases from V and 2 bases from J, with 9 bases between. Here the CDR3 reads CASSEAGPLTDTQYF. The CDR3 coding sequence is TGTGCCAGCAGTGAAGCGGGCCCCCTCACAGATACGCAGTATTTT.

V is TRBV30 and J is TRBJ1-6; D might be TRBD1 (5 bases). The germline V gene encodes CDR1 GTSNPN and CDR2 SVGIG (reference sequence). Trimming took 7 bases from V and 4 from J, leaving 11 bases between them. This CDR3 has 13 residues. CDR3 coding DNA: TGTGCCTCCGGGACCGAGTATAATTCACCCCTCCACTTT. Translated: CASGTEYNSPLHF.

The V gene is TRBV6-5, the J gene TRBJ1-5; a weak D match, TRBD1 (5 bases). Germline V gene data show CDR1 as MNHEY and CDR2 as SVGAGI. The V end lost 0 bases, the J end lost 14 bases, and 8 bases lay between the germline ends. This CDR3 region has 11 residues. The CDR3 sequence is CASSYSGTEHF. CDR3 sequence (DNA): TGTGCCAGCAGTTACTCTGGGACCGAGCATTTT.

The rearrangement links TRBV9 to TRBJ1-1; 7 positions agree with TRBD1. J lost 5 bases, V lost 0 bases, and 13 bases had no gene match. Germline assignment: CDR1 SGDLS and CDR2 YYNGEE. The CDR3 has 17 residues. CDR3 nucleotides: TGTGCCAGCAGCGTAGGAGGATCGACAGGGCGTAGGACTGAAGCTTTCTTT. Protein product: CASSVGGSTGRRTEAFF.

The chain joins TRBV4-3 to TRBJ1-5; 7 bases agree with TRBD1. V lost 4 bases and J lost 7; bases outside the gene matches: 10. Germline V gene sequence: CDR1 LGHNA, CDR2 YSLEER. The CDR3 is made up of 15 amino acids. In DNA, the CDR3 is TGCGCCAGCAGCCTTTCCGGACAGGTTGGCCAGCCCCAGCATTTT. The encoded protein is CASSLSGQVGQPQHF.

Here the CDR3 DNA reads TGTGCCAGCAGCGCGGAGGGCCGCACCTACAATGAGCAGTTCTTC. As protein: CASSAEGRTYNEQFF. The V call is TRBV9, the J call TRBJ2-1, with D possibly matching TRBD2 (6 bases). Trimming stripped 3 bases from V and 2 bases from J, with 12 bases between. Germline CDR1 SGDLS, CDR2 YYNGEE. CDR3 size: 15 residues.

CDR3 sequence reads: CASSRDRGNTEAFF. DNA of the CDR3: TGTGCCAGCAGCCGGGACAGGGGGAACACTGAAGCTTTCTTT. The rearrangement links TRBV11-3 to TRBJ1-1, with TRBD1 identical over 10 bases. V lost 5 bases and J lost 1; bases outside the gene matches: 1. CDR3 length equals 14 residues. CDR1 and CDR2 from the germline V gene are SGHNT and YENEEA. The entire variable domain, with the rest obtained from reference TRBV11-3 and TRBJ1-1, is as follows: EAGVVQSPRYKIIEKKQPVAFWCNPISGHNTLYWYLQNLGQGPELLIRYENEEAVDDSQLPKDRFSAERLKGVDSTLKIQPAELGDSAVYLCASSRDRGNTEAFFGQGTRLTVV.

This clone appeared a few times. The chain is built from TRBV25-1 and TRBJ1-6, with 8 bases matching TRBD1. J lost 14 bases, V lost 3 bases, and 9 bases had no gene match. Germline V gene sequence: CDR1 MGHDK, CDR2 SYGVNS. The CDR3 consists of 14 residues. CDR3 nucleotide sequence: TGTGCCAGCAGTGACGCAGGGGGCCCCAAGGCCCTCCACTTT. Amino acids: CASSDAGGPKALHF.

The V gene is TRBV15, the J gene TRBJ2-7; 8 nucleotides align to TRBD1. The CDR3 sequence is 16 residues long. Per germline, CDR1 LNHNV and CDR2 YYDKDF (reference sequence). Trimming at V came to 2 bases and at J to 5 bases, leaving 11 bases not matched to a gene. As DNA, the CDR3 is TGTGCCACCAGCAGACCCCACAGACAGGGGACCAACGAGCAGTACTTC. This encodes CATSRPHRQGTNEQYF.

The chain employs TRBV30 and TRBJ1-3, with D unresolved. The V gene's germline CDR1 is GTSNPN and CDR2 SVGIG (reference sequence). V was pared by 2 bases and J by 4 bases, with 6 bases between. The CDR3 has 12 amino acids. CDR3 nucleotide sequence: TGTGCCTGGAGTTCCCGAGGAAACACCATATATTTT. It yields the protein CAWSSRGNTIYF.

Note on this clone: The sample has other DNA sequences that encode this CDR3 too. This rearrangement joins TRBV6-1 to TRBJ2-5; D not resolved. Per the germline V gene, CDR1 is MNHNS and CDR2 is SASEGT. The germline V and J ends were trimmed by 0 bases and 1 base, with 3 bases remaining between them. This CDR3 region has 13 residues. CDR3 sequence reads: CASSEARQETQYF. Here the CDR3 DNA reads TGTGCCAGCAGTGAAGCGCGCCAAGAGACCCAGTACTTC.

This chain connects TRBV6-6 to TRBJ1-2, with 7 nucleotides matching TRBD1. Germline V lookup: CDR1 MNHNY, CDR2 SVGAGI (reference sequence). This CDR3 contains 15 residues. The junction had 11 bases not matched to a gene; V was cut back by 2 bases and J by 8 bases. CDR3 in DNA: TGTGCCAGCAGTTACCCCAGTGACAGGGCGGCGGGCTACACCTTC. It translates to CASSYPSDRAAGYTF.

V usage is TRBV6-6 and J usage is TRBJ1-5; weak D call: TRBD1 (5 bases). The CDR3 has 14 residues. Looked up from germline, CDR1 is MNHNY and CDR2 is SVGAGI (reference sequence). The ends were cut back, 5 bases at V and 4 bases at J, with 12 bases in the middle. CDR3 loop: CASSPPGGNQPQHF. The DNA of the CDR3 is TGTGCCAGCAGTCCCCCCGGGGGGAATCAGCCCCAGCATTTT.

This chain links TRBV28 with TRBJ2-3, with D hard to call. The germline V gene has CDR1 MDHEN and CDR2 SYDVKM. Trimming took 3 bases from V and 4 from J, leaving 11 bases between them. The CDR3 consists of 14 residues. The CDR3 region is CASSLVGYADTQYF. The CDR3 bases are TGTGCCAGCAGTTTGGTAGGGTACGCAGATACGCAGTATTTT.

The chain joins TRBV2 to TRBJ1-5; D perhaps matches TRBD1 (5 bases). Germline-derived CDR1 and CDR2 are SNHLY and FYNNEI. The CDR3 contains 15 residues. The ends were cut back, 8 bases at V and 3 bases at J, with 17 bases in the middle. CDR3 sequence (DNA): TGTGCCAGCGTCGGGGCAGAGGGAGACAATCAGCCCCAGCATTTT. Its translation is CASVGAEGDNQPQHF.